Below, 24 T cell receptor beta chains from the same sample are listed, as sequenced in a study of blood T cell repertoires in COVID-19. Assay: immunoSEQ multiplex PCR; the TCRdb copy retains only in-frame clones and omits some. In the table there are roughly 100,000 clones, approximately 86% of which are singletons. Sample: peripheral blood. These receptors were obtained from a man aged 45-60 years with active or convalescent COVID-19.

J is TRBJ2-3 and V is TRBV7-2; D ambiguous. Trimming removed 5 bases from V and 2 bases from J, with 5 bases in between. Germline CDR1 and CDR2: SGHTA and FQGNSA. The CDR3 has 12 residues. The CDR3 sequence is CASSISTDTQYF. The CDR3 region has the DNA TGTGCCAGCAGCATATCCACAGATACGCAGTATTTT.

The rearrangement uses TRBV6-2 or TRBV6-3 and TRBJ2-5; perhaps TRBD2 as D (6 bases). The CDR3 has 13 amino acids. V was trimmed by 2 bases and J by 5 bases, leaving 9 bases between them. Germline-derived CDR1 and CDR2 are MNHEY and SVGEGT. The CDR3: CASSYPGGETQYF. CDR3 sequence (DNA): TGTGCCAGCAGTTACCCCGGAGGGGAGACCCAGTACTTC.

This chain links TRBV29-1 with TRBJ2-1; 12 bases align to TRBD1. The CDR3 extends over 14 amino acids. The V and J ends lost 5 bases and 5 bases, in that order; junction bases with no gene match: 4. Germline loops: CDR1 SQVTM, CDR2 ANQGSEA. CDR3 DNA sequence: TGCAGCGTTCGGGACAGGGGGCGGAACAATGAGCAGTTCTTC. It yields the protein CSVRDRGRNNEQFF.

The rearrangement joins TRBV3-1 (or the pseudogene TRBV3-2) to TRBJ1-2, with D tentatively TRBD1 (6 bases). V was pared by 7 bases and J by 3 bases, with 12 bases between. Germline loops: CDR1 LGHDT, CDR2 YNNKEL (reference sequence). There are 13 residues in the CDR3. CDR3: CASNTGNDYGYTF. The CDR3 nucleotides read TGTGCCAGCAATACAGGGAACGACTATGGCTACACCTTC.

V is TRBV30 and J is TRBJ2-5; D gene ambiguous. This CDR3 contains 11 residues. CDR1 and CDR2 from the germline V gene are GTSNPN and SVGIG (reference sequence). Trimming shortened V by 4 bases and J by 5 bases, and 8 bases separated the two germline ends. CDR3 amino acids: CAWNILETQYF. CDR3 coding DNA: TGTGCCTGGAACATCCTGGAGACCCAGTACTTC.

The chain recombines TRBV7-9 with TRBJ2-2; possibly TRBD2 for D (7 bases). The ends were cut back, 1 base at V and 0 bases at J, with 9 bases in the middle. The CDR3 extends over 16 amino acids. The germline gives CDR1 SEHNR, CDR2 FQNEAQ (reference sequence). The CDR3 protein is CASSLVRGPNTGELFF. The CDR3 coding sequence is TGTGCCAGCAGCTTAGTGCGGGGGCCGAACACCGGGGAGCTGTTTTTT.

This CDR3 reads CAWNPRTGGYEQYF. CDR3 nucleotides: TGTGCCTGGAATCCCCGGACAGGGGGCTACGAGCAGTACTTC. The J gene is TRBJ2-7, the V gene TRBV30, with 10 bases identical to TRBD1. Germline trimming cut 4 bases from V and 3 bases from J; bases unmatched to any gene: 6. Germline-derived CDR1 and CDR2 are GTSNPN and SVGIG (reference sequence). The CDR3 consists of 14 residues.

The chain recombines TRBV19 with TRBJ2-6; 7 nucleotides align to TRBD1. The junction had 10 bases not matched to a gene; V was cut back by 8 bases and J by 0 bases. Germline CDR1 reads LNHDA; CDR2 reads SQIVND (reference sequence). This CDR3 contains 17 residues. The CDR3 sequence: CASRRDSFVSGANVLTF. The DNA of the CDR3 is TGTGCCAGTCGTAGGGACAGTTTTGTCTCTGGGGCCAACGTCCTGACTTTC.

The rearrangement joins TRBV14 to TRBJ1-1; 7 positions match TRBD1. Germline CDR1 and CDR2: SGHDN and FVKESK. This CDR3 spans 17 amino acids. J was trimmed by 4 bases and V by 4 bases; bases with no gene match: 15. The CDR3, as DNA: TGTGCCAGCAGCCGGAACCGACAGGGCCTCCGTGGCACTGAAGCTTTCTTT. As protein: CASSRNRQGLRGTEAFF.

This clone was counted only a few times. The chain has TRBV12-3 or TRBV12-4 and TRBJ2-7, with a weak D call TRBD2 (5 bases). The CDR3 has 13 amino acids. V was clipped by 2 bases and J by 2 bases, with 7 bases between them. The DNA of the CDR3 is TGTGCCAGCAGTTTACACGGGGCCTACGAGCAGTACTTC. Translation: CASSLHGAYEQYF.

V usage is TRBV7-9 and J usage is TRBJ1-2; D gene unclear. The length of the CDR3 is 14 residues. Germline V gene sequence: CDR1 SEHNR, CDR2 FQNEAQ (reference sequence). The V gene lost 1 base and the J gene lost 4 bases, with 10 bases spanning the gap. CDR3 DNA sequence: TGTGCCAGCAGCTTAGATGGGCGCAGCTATGGCTACACCTTC. Translating gives CASSLDGRSYGYTF.

This sequence joins TRBV18 and TRBJ2-5, with 7 bases fitting TRBD1. J gave up 1 base and V 4 bases, and 6 bases lay outside the gene matches. There are 15 residues in the CDR3. Germline CDR1 reads KGHSH; CDR2 reads LQKENI. CDR3 in DNA: TGTGCCAGCTCACTTAATCAGGGGGTCCAAGAGACCCAGTACTTC. Protein: CASSLNQGVQETQYF.

The chain recombines TRBV10-2 with TRBJ1-5; 7 bases align to TRBD1. The germline V gene encodes CDR1 WSHSY and CDR2 SAAADI. Losses at the gene ends were 6 bases for V and 6 bases for J; bases not matched to a gene: 5. The CDR3 totals 13 residues. This chain's CDR3 is CASSSDRVQPQHF. The CDR3 DNA is TGCGCCAGCAGCTCCGACAGGGTTCAGCCCCAGCATTTT.

The chain has TRBV7-2 and TRBJ2-3, with 7 positions matching TRBD2. J lost 0 bases, V lost 4 bases, and 7 bases had no gene match. CDR3 length: 16 amino acids. The germline V gene encodes CDR1 SGHTA and CDR2 FQGNSA. CDR3 nucleotide sequence: TGTGCCAGCAGCTCACTATGGGGGGGAAGCACAGATACGCAGTATTTT. This sequence encodes CASSSLWGGSTDTQYF.

The rearrangement joins TRBV24-1 to TRBJ2-1, with D hard to call. Germline assignment: CDR1 KGHDR and CDR2 SFDVKD. The V gene lost 2 bases and the J gene lost 5 bases, with 6 bases spanning the gap. The CDR3 runs to 13 residues. The CDR3 DNA sequence: TGTGCCACCAGTGATTATCTAGACAATGAGCAGTTCTTC. Its protein product is CATSDYLDNEQFF.

This chain connects TRBV6-5 to TRBJ1-3, with 9 bases identical to TRBD1. Germline V gene lookup returns CDR1 MNHEY and CDR2 SVGAGI. The CDR3 length is 13 residues. Trimming cost V 5 bases and J 10 bases; bases outside gene matches: 6. The CDR3 coding sequence is TGTGCCAGCAGTACGGGACAGGGAAGGACCATATATTTT. It specifies CASSTGQGRTIYF.

This rearrangement joins TRBV30 to TRBJ1-1; D unresolved. The CDR3 spans 11 residues. The V gene lost 1 base and the J gene lost 11 bases, with 11 bases spanning the gap. Germline V lookup: CDR1 GTSNPN, CDR2 SVGIG (reference sequence). The CDR3 is CAWSAQSVAFF. As DNA, the CDR3 is TGTGCCTGGAGTGCGCAGTCCGTCGCTTTCTTT.

V gene TRBV28 combines with J gene TRBJ2-7, with D possibly TRBD2 on 5 matching bases. This CDR3 has 15 amino acids. The V gene lost 2 bases and the J gene lost 4 bases, with 15 bases spanning the gap. The germline gives CDR1 MDHEN, CDR2 SYDVKM. The CDR3 DNA reads as TGTGCCAGCAGTTTAGCCGGGATGGTCGGATACGAGCAGTACTTC. Residues: CASSLAGMVGYEQYF.

V gene TRBV3-1 (or the pseudogene TRBV3-2) combines with J gene TRBJ1-5; D gene ambiguous. The CDR3 covers 14 residues. V was shortened by 0 bases and J by 7 bases, with 10 bases between the two germline ends. Germline CDR1 LGHDT, CDR2 YNNKEL (reference sequence). The CDR3 loop reads CASSQDRAGQPQHF. In DNA form, the CDR3 reads TGTGCCAGCAGCCAAGATAGGGCGGGGCAGCCCCAGCATTTT.

This clone was observed once. The rearrangement uses TRBV27 and TRBJ1-2; D not resolved. Germline CDR1 is MNHEY and CDR2 is SMNVEV (reference sequence). This CDR3 comprises 15 residues. The V and J ends lost 5 bases and 1 base respectively, with 14 bases between them. CDR3 region: CASSLTPDFNYGYTF. CDR3 nucleotide sequence: TGTGCCAGCAGTCTTACCCCAGACTTTAACTATGGCTACACCTTC.

This clone has more than one count but fewer than ten. Written as DNA, the CDR3 is TGCGCCAGCAGCGAGGGACTAGCGGTAAACACCGGGGAGCTGTTTTTT. Translation gives CASSEGLAVNTGELFF. The chain carries TRBV4-1 and TRBJ2-2; 11 bases map to TRBD2. This CDR3 region has 16 residues. The J segment lost 2 bases and the V segment lost 5 bases, leaving 4 bases of the junction unmatched. Per the germline V gene, CDR1 is MGHRA and CDR2 is YSYEKL.

The rearrangement joins TRBV20-1 to TRBJ1-5; 9 nucleotides agree with TRBD1. Germline trimming cut 3 bases from V and 4 bases from J; bases unmatched to any gene: 7. The CDR3 sequence is 15 residues long. Germline V gives CDR1 DFQATT, CDR2 SNEGSKA (reference sequence). Here the CDR3 DNA reads TGCAGTGCTAGTTCGCCCGGGACAGGGAATCAGCCCCAGCATTTT. Encoded protein: CSASSPGTGNQPQHF.

This clone appeared once. This sequence joins TRBV24-1 and TRBJ2-5; D is undetermined. Trimming took off 4 bases at V and 5 bases at J, with 4 bases between the two ends. Looked up from germline, CDR1 is KGHDR and CDR2 is SFDVKD. The CDR3 is 11 residues long. CDR3 in amino acids: CATSEEETQYF. The DNA of the CDR3 is TGTGCCACCAGTGAAGAGGAGACCCAGTACTTC.

In its sample, this clone was seen once. The chain is built from TRBV25-1 and TRBJ2-5, with 7 nucleotides matching TRBD2. The trim removed 3 bases at V and 3 bases at J, leaving 1 base unmatched. This CDR3 has 13 residues. The V gene's germline CDR1 is MGHDK and CDR2 SYGVNS. CDR3 in DNA: TGTGCCAGCAGTGACGGGACTAAAGAGACCCAGTACTTC. This codes for CASSDGTKETQYF.